The next 21 T cell receptor beta chains were all read from a single sample in a study of OX40 agonist ivuxolimab in advanced cancers. Measured with immunoSEQ multiplex PCR; TCRdb has only the in-frame clones, and not every one. The sample gives about 100,000 clones, around 93% of which show up once; approximately 1.1% is in the top ten. The sequenced sample was CD4+ or CD8+ T cells sorted from blood, obtained in a trial of the OX40 agonist ivuxolimab. The receptors come from an adult with an advanced solid tumor such as melanoma, head and neck, liver or kidney cancer.

This chain links TRBV19 with TRBJ1-5, with TRBD1 matching 9 bases. The length of the CDR3 is 16 residues. Unmatched junction bases numbered 12, after V lost 5 bases and J lost 7 bases. Per germline, CDR1 LNHDA and CDR2 SQIVND (reference sequence). The CDR3 spells CASSRLRTGDSQPQHF. As DNA, the CDR3 is TGTGCCAGTAGTCGCCTACGGACAGGGGATAGCCAGCCCCAGCATTTT.

This chain uses TRBV18 with TRBJ2-1; D tentatively fits TRBD1 or TRBD2 (7 bases each). The CDR3 is 18 amino acids. Trimming took off 0 bases at V and 0 bases at J, with 15 bases between the two ends. Germline lookup yields CDR1 KGHSH and CDR2 LQKENI. The CDR3 reads CASSPPGSGTVSYNEQFF. CDR3 nucleotide sequence: TGTGCCAGCTCACCACCTGGGAGCGGGACAGTCTCCTACAATGAGCAGTTCTTC.

The genes are TRBV5-1 and TRBJ2-3; D not resolved. CDR3 length equals 12 residues. Trimming stripped 6 bases from V and 4 bases from J, with 9 bases between. Germline CDR1 SGHRS, CDR2 YFSETQ. The CDR3 protein is CASMEQADTQYF. The DNA of the CDR3 is TGCGCCAGCATGGAGCAGGCAGATACGCAGTATTTT.

The genes are TRBV15 and TRBJ2-7, with TRBD1 matching over 8 bases. The CDR3 has 14 amino acids. CDR1 and CDR2 (germline): LNHNV, YYDKDF (reference sequence). V shed 6 bases and J 3 bases; nucleotides not matched to a gene: 7. The CDR3: CATRAGGAIYEQYF. In DNA form, the CDR3 reads TGTGCCACCAGGGCAGGGGGCGCGATCTACGAGCAGTACTTC.

The chain links TRBV19 to TRBJ1-1; D not certain. The V gene lost 1 base and the J gene lost 1 base, with 7 bases spanning the gap. CDR3 length: 14 amino acids. Per germline, CDR1 LNHDA and CDR2 SQIVND (reference sequence). The CDR3 DNA follows: TGTGCCAGTAGTATAGGCCAGAAGAACACTGAAGCTTTCTTT. Translation gives CASSIGQKNTEAFF. The variable domain in full, with the rest retrieved from reference TRBV19 and TRBJ1-1, is DGGITQSPKYLFRKEGQNVTLSCEQNLNHDAMYWYRQDPGQGLRLIYYSQIVNDFQKGDIAEGYSVSREKKESFPLTVTSAQKNPTAFYLCASSIGQKNTEAFFGQGTRLTVV.

CDR3 amino acids: CASSYGPLNTEAFF. The CDR3 DNA sequence: TGTGCCAGCAGTTACGGGCCACTGAACACTGAAGCTTTCTTT. The chain has TRBV6-5 and TRBJ1-1; no clear D. The V gene's germline CDR1 is MNHEY and CDR2 SVGAGI. With 2 bases removed from V and 0 bases from J, the gap between germline ends came to 7 bases. The CDR3 is 14 amino acids.

The V call is TRBV9, the J call TRBJ2-7; 9 nucleotides align to TRBD1. Germline CDR1 is SGDLS and CDR2 is YYNGEE. The CDR3 extends over 15 amino acids. Trimming removed 0 bases from V and 3 bases from J; junction bases left unmatched: 4. The CDR3 region is CASSVGTGAVYEQYF. CDR3 in DNA: TGTGCCAGCAGCGTAGGGACAGGGGCTGTCTACGAGCAGTACTTC.

This rearrangement joins TRBV27 to TRBJ1-5; perhaps TRBD1 as D (6 bases). CDR3 length equals 13 residues. The germline gives CDR1 MNHEY, CDR2 SMNVEV (reference sequence). V lost 10 bases and J 6 bases, leaving 16 bases between the germline ends. CDR3 DNA: TGTGCCAACGGAGGGGGAGGGGGTCAGCCCCAGCATTTT. Translation gives CANGGGGGQPQHF.

The chain couples TRBV5-5 to TRBJ1-5; D is unresolved. Germline assignment: CDR1 SGHKS and CDR2 YYEKEE (reference sequence). CDR3 length: 12 residues. Trimming stripped 2 bases from V and 7 bases from J, with 7 bases between. The CDR3 spells CASSFNGQPQHF. CDR3 nucleotide sequence: TGTGCCAGCAGCTTTAATGGCCAGCCCCAGCATTTT.

The V and J genes are TRBV6-5 and TRBJ1-1, with 8 bases matching TRBD1. The CDR3 extends over 15 amino acids. Per germline, CDR1 MNHEY and CDR2 SVGAGI. The ends lost 6 bases at V and 5 bases at J; junction bases unmatched: 11. CDR3 amino acids: CASRTLQGGRTEAFF. CDR3 DNA sequence: TGTGCCAGCAGGACCCTACAGGGGGGTCGGACTGAAGCTTTCTTT.

This clone was seen just once. The rearrangement links TRBV5-6 to TRBJ2-1; D is uncertain. The CDR3 runs 16 residues. Trimming left V 4 bases short and J 7 bases short, with 21 bases between. Germline assignment: CDR1 SGHDT and CDR2 YYEEEE. CDR3 protein: CASSGVLGEVVNEQFF. CDR3 coding DNA: TGTGCCAGCAGCGGGGTTCTGGGTGAAGTTGTTAATGAGCAGTTCTTC.

This chain uses TRBV5-1 with TRBJ2-3; 8 positions agree with TRBD1. With V trimmed by 1 base and J by 4 bases, 5 bases remained unmatched. CDR1 and CDR2 (germline): SGHRS, YFSETQ. The CDR3 is 15 residues long. CDR3 sequence (DNA): TGCGCCAGCAGCTTGCAGGACAGGGTAGCAGATACGCAGTATTTT. Encoded protein: CASSLQDRVADTQYF. Full variable domain (outside the CDR3, taken from reference TRBV5-1 and TRBJ2-3): KAGVTQTPRYLIKTRGQQVTLSCSPISGHRSVSWYQQTPGQGLQFLFEYFSETQRNKGNFPGRFSGRQFSNSRSEMNVSTLELGDSALYLCASSLQDRVADTQYFGPGTRLTVL.

The rearrangement links TRBV9 to TRBJ1-2, with 10 bases matching TRBD1. The CDR3 covers 13 residues. V shed 3 bases, J shed 8 bases, and the junction held 4 bases outside the gene matches. Germline values: CDR1 SGDLS, CDR2 YYNGEE. In nucleotides, the CDR3 is TGTGCCAGCAGCGCGACAGGGGGCGGCGGCTACACCTTC. Protein product: CASSATGGGGYTF.

The chain is built from TRBV28 and TRBJ1-2; TRBD1 agrees at 11 bases. This CDR3 contains 14 residues. Germline CDR1 and CDR2: MDHEN and SYDVKM. Trimming cost V 5 bases and J 7 bases; bases outside gene matches: 6. CDR3: CASSGQGARGGYTF. CDR3 coding DNA: TGTGCCAGCAGTGGACAGGGGGCGAGAGGTGGCTACACCTTC.

J is TRBJ2-1 and V is TRBV7-2; 12 bases agree with TRBD2. CDR1 is SGHTA, CDR2 FQGNSA, per germline. With 1 base clipped from V and 12 bases from J, the junction kept 4 bases outside the gene matches. CDR3 size: 14 residues. The CDR3 region is CASSLGGTSGRQFF. The CDR3 DNA sequence: TGTGCCAGCAGCTTAGGAGGGACTAGCGGGCGGCAGTTCTTC.

This chain joins TRBV18 and TRBJ2-7; maybe TRBD2 (6 bases). V was trimmed by 6 bases and J by 5 bases, leaving 11 bases between them. CDR1 and CDR2 (germline): KGHSH, LQKENI. This CDR3 is 12 amino acids long. CDR3 amino acids: CASSQGGDEQYF. The CDR3 DNA sequence: TGTGCCAGCTCCCAAGGAGGGGACGAGCAGTACTTC.

The rearrangement links TRBV5-8 to TRBJ2-1; D unresolved. Looked up from germline, CDR1 is SGHTS and CDR2 is YDEGEE. This CDR3 has 15 residues. V lost 4 bases and J lost 0, with 11 bases in between. The CDR3 loop is CASSVDGYSYNEQFF. The DNA for the CDR3 is TGTGCCAGCAGCGTGGACGGATACTCCTACAATGAGCAGTTCTTC.

This clone came up once. The chain couples TRBV5-1 to TRBJ2-5; 8 bases are a match to TRBD2. Trimming removed 4 bases from V and 5 bases from J; junction bases left unmatched: 7. The CDR3 consists of 14 residues. From germline, CDR1 is SGHRS and CDR2 YFSETQ. CDR3 residues: CASSPSGGRETQYF. CDR3 in DNA: TGCGCCAGCAGCCCCTCGGGAGGGAGGGAGACCCAGTACTTC.

The chain employs TRBV18 and TRBJ2-7; 7 bases fit TRBD1. Germline-derived CDR1 and CDR2 are KGHSH and LQKENI. V lost 2 bases to trimming and J lost 2 bases; unmatched junction nucleotides: 12. The CDR3 has 17 residues. CDR3: CASSPLRQGNPPYEQYF. In nucleotides, the CDR3 is TGTGCCAGCTCACCATTGAGACAGGGAAATCCTCCCTACGAGCAGTACTTC.

The V and J genes are TRBV25-1 and TRBJ2-5; tentatively, D is TRBD1 (5 bases). Germline V gives CDR1 MGHDK, CDR2 SYGVNS. The CDR3 totals 12 residues. V gave up 5 bases and J gave up 4 bases, with 8 bases separating them. The CDR3 loop is CASSNRRETQYF. Here the CDR3 DNA reads TGTGCCAGCAGTAACAGGCGAGAGACCCAGTACTTC.

The rearrangement joins TRBV7-9 to TRBJ1-1; no reliable D call. Germline loops: CDR1 SEHNR, CDR2 FQNEAQ (reference sequence). The CDR3 covers 13 residues. Trimming left V 2 bases short and J 6 bases short, with 10 bases between. The chain's CDR3 is CASSLWGFPEAFF. CDR3 sequence (DNA): TGTGCCAGCAGCTTATGGGGATTCCCTGAAGCTTTCTTT.